This is a list of T cell receptor beta chains from one sample in a study of blood T cell repertoires in COVID-19. The repertoire was sequenced with immunoSEQ multiplex PCR; TCRdb's copy has only in-frame clones and lacks some. The data show roughly 300,000 clones, roughly 84% seen once. The sample was peripheral blood. The receptor source for this set is a human donor with COVID-19, enrolled during active disease. The donor label of this sample is uncertain. The CDR3 runs from the conserved cysteine through the conserved F or W. A D gene is named only where the DNA matches it firmly. Rows may omit the clone size; those that give it use once, few, many or a size class.

v_gene	j_gene	d_gene	abundance	CDR3nt	CDR3aa
TRBV12-3/TRBV12-4	TRBJ1-5	TRBD1	NA	TGTGCCAGCTCACAGGGGTATCATCAGCCCCAGCATTTT	CASSQGYHQPQHF
TRBV19	TRBJ1-1	NA	NA	TGTGCCAGTAAGTTGAGTGATATGGCTGAAGCTTTCTTT	CASKLSDMAEAFF
TRBV9	TRBJ2-7	NA	few	TGTGCCAGCAGCGTTTCCGGGACACCCTCCTACGAGCAGTACTTC	CASSVSGTPSYEQYF
TRBV30	TRBJ2-7	NA	NA	TGTGCCTGGAATAGAAACCCGAGCTCCTACGAGCAGTACTTC	CAWNRNPSSYEQYF
TRBV2	TRBJ2-7	NA	NA	TGTGCCAGCGGTAGGGAGCTCGAGCAGTACTTC	CASGRELEQYF
TRBV3-1/TRBV3-2	TRBJ1-6	NA	NA	TGTGCCAGCAGCCAAGATTTGGGGGCAGGATCACCCCTCCACTTT	CASSQDLGAGSPLHF
TRBV28	TRBJ1-5	TRBD1	NA	TGTGCCAGCAAAAACCCAGGGGGTCAGCCCCAGCATTTT	CASKNPGGQPQHF
TRBV4-3	TRBJ2-1	NA	NA	TGCGCCAGCAGCCAAGACGCCCTTCGTGGGGCCCCCCCAATACGTATCAATGAGCAGTTCTTC	CASSQDALRGAPPIRINEQFF
TRBV4-1	TRBJ2-7	TRBD1	NA	TGCGCCAGCAGCCTAAACGGACAGGGGGTCGACGAGCAGTACTTC	CASSLNGQGVDEQYF
TRBV14	TRBJ1-2	NA	NA	TGTGCCAGCAGCCAAGACAGGAGGGGAAGGGGCTACACCTTC	CASSQDRRGRGYTF
TRBV18	TRBJ2-7	TRBD2	NA	TGTGCCAGCTCACCCCGGACTAGCGGGAGCGACGAGCAGTACTTC	CASSPRTSGSDEQYF
TRBV11-3	TRBJ1-1	TRBD1	NA	TGTGCCAGCAGCTTAGAGGGACAGGGAGGAACTGAAGCTTTCTTT	CASSLEGQGGTEAFF
TRBV6-6	TRBJ2-3	TRBD1	NA	TGTGCCAGCGAGGGGACAGGGAAGACAGATACGCAGTATTTT	CASEGTGKTDTQYF
TRBV19	TRBJ2-1	TRBD2	NA	TGTGCCAGTAGTACTTTAGCGGGGTACAATGAGCAGTTCTTC	CASSTLAGYNEQFF
TRBV3-1/TRBV3-2	TRBJ1-5	NA	NA	TGTGCCAGCAGCCTAAGAATTAGAGGGAGCGAGTCCTTCGCTCAGCCCCAGCATTTT	CASSLRIRGSESFAQPQHF
TRBV5-4	TRBJ2-1	NA	NA	TGTGCCAGCAGCTTGGGAAGCGGCCTCTACAATGAGCAGTTCTTC	CASSLGSGLYNEQFF
TRBV28	TRBJ1-1	TRBD1	NA	TGTGCCAGCAGTTTTGACAGGGTGCGGACTGAAGCTTTCTTT	CASSFDRVRTEAFF
TRBV2	TRBJ1-5	NA	NA	TGTGCCAGCAGTGATGGGGCGGAATATAGCAATCAGCCCCAGCATTTT	CASSDGAEYSNQPQHF
TRBV10-3	TRBJ2-7	NA	NA	TGTGCCATCACGCAGGAGGCTCCTTACGAGCAGTACTTC	CAITQEAPYEQYF
TRBV21-1	TRBJ1-4	NA	NA	TGTGCCAGCAGCAAAGTGGCCTCTGACAGGAGGTTTGGAGATGAAAAACTGTTTTTT	CASSKVASDRRFGDEKLFF
TRBV7-9	TRBJ2-2	TRBD1	NA	TGTGCCAGCAGCTTAGCGCGGGGAGTCAGGGGGCACGCCGGGGAGCTGTTTTTT	CASSLARGVRGHAGELFF
TRBV11-2	TRBJ1-1	NA	NA	TGTGCCAGCCAACAGGTTAACACTGAAGCTTTCTTT	CASQQVNTEAFF
TRBV4-3	TRBJ2-1	TRBD2	NA	TGCGCCAGCAGCCAAGATCAAGGGACTAGGAGAGTCTATGAGCAGTTCTTC	CASSQDQGTRRVYEQFF